This T cell receptor (beta chain) was documented in a study of tissue T cells after allogeneic stem cell transplantation. Whole-study findings and limits: Anatomically similar tissues had similar TCR repertoires within each patient. Alloreactivity or antigen specificity of tissue TCRs was not determined; some clones might be host cells. Motif-based clustering found tissue-specific repertoire signatures shared across patients, though few clones were shared.

Trimming removed 3 bases from V and 5 bases from J, with 11 bases in between. Per the germline V gene, CDR1 is KGHPV and CDR2 is FQNQEV (reference sequence). This CDR3 has 13 residues. TCRdb's table, derived via immunoSEQ multiplex PCR, lists solely in-frame clones and lacks some. The sample carries more than 45,000 clones, about three quarters recorded once. This clone came up a few times. What it recognizes is unknown. The genes and germline here are from mouse. The CDR3 end lies 1 residue beyond the end of the read and is filled in from the germline J gene. The receptor's source is a pool of C57BL/6 mice in good health. The V and J genes are TRBV26 and TRBJ2-7; a weak D match, TRBD1 (6 bases). Sequenced input: sorted cells pooled from one or two spleens. The part of the CDR3 DNA that was read is TGTGCCAGCAGTCTCAGGGACAAAAATGAACAGTAC. Translating it yields CASSLRDKNEQY. The whole CDR3 sequence reads CASSLRDKNEQYF.